This TCR beta chain was identified during a study of T cell clusters in autoimmune cytopenias. Study information: The median distinct TRB clonotype count was around 2,400 per sample, from a median around 52,000 reads.

TRB rearrangements were amplified by touch-down multiplex PCR with mixed TRB-A/B primers. TCRdb re-called the multiplex PCR reads, yielding one record per CDR3 amino acid sequence without DNA. The sample has about 12,000 distinct CDR3 sequences. About 39,000 genome equivalents of blood DNA were amplified for TRB. The germline CDR1 and CDR2 sequences are LNHDA and SQIVND (reference sequence). This CDR3 contains 14 residues. Judged by frequency, this clonotype is medium-sized (0.01 to 0.1%). Its antigen is unidentified. Findings and caveats of the study: No experiment has yet validated the function of the T cell clusters defined in silico. No cluster-lack signature appeared between secondary cytopenia and chronic lymphocytic leukemia patients, apparently due to lymphoma masking.

Sequencing was done on a sample of peripheral blood. The rearrangement joins TRBV19 to TRBJ2-5. The sequence was collected from a human donor with an autoimmune cytopenia or autoimmune hepatitis (not recorded which). The CDR3 reads CASSIVLTGETQYF.